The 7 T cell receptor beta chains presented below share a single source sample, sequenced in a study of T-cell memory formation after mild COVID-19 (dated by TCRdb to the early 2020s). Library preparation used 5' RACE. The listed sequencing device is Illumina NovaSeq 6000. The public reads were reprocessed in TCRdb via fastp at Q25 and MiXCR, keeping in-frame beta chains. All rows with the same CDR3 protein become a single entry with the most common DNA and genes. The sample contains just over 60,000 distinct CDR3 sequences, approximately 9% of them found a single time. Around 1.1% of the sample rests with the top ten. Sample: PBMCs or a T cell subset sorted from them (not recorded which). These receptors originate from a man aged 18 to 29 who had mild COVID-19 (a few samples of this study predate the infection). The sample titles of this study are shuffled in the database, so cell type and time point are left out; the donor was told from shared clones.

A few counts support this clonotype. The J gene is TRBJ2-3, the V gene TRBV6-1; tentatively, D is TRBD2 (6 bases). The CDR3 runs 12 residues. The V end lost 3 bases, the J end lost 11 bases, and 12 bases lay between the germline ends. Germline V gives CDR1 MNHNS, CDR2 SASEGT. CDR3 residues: CASSDREIGQYF. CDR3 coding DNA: TGTGCCAGCAGTGACCGGGAGATAGGGCAGTATTTT.

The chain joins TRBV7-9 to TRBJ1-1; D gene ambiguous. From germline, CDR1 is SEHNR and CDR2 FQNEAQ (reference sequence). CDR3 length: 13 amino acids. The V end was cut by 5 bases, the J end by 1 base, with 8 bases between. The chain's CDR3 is CASSENSNTEAFF. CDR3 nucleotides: TGTGCCAGCAGCGAGAACTCGAACACTGAAGCTTTCTTT. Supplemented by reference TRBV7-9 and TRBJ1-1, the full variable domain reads DTGVSQNPRHKITKRGQNVTFRCDPISEHNRLYWYRQTLGQGPEFLTYFQNEAQLEKSRLLSDRFSAERPKGSFSTLEIQRTEQGDSAMYLCASSENSNTEAFFGQGTRLTVV.

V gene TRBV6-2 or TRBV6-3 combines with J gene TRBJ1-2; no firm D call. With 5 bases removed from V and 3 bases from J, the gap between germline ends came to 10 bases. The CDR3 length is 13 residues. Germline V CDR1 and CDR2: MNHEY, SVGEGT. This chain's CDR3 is CASSAQVHYGYTF. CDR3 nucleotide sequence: TGTGCCAGCAGTGCCCAGGTTCACTATGGCTACACCTTC.

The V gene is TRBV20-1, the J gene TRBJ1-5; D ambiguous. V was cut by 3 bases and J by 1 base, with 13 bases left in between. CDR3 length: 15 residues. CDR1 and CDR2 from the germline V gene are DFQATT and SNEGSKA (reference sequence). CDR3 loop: CSASQDDISNQPQHF. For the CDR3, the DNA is TGCAGTGCTAGCCAGGACGATATCAGCAATCAGCCCCAGCATTTT.

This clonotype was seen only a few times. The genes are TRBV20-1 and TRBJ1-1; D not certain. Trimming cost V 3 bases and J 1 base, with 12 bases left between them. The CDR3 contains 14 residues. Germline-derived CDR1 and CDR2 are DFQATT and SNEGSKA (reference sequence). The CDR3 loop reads CSARAGRGNTEAFF. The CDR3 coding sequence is TGCAGTGCTAGGGCAGGCCGAGGGAACACTGAAGCTTTCTTT.

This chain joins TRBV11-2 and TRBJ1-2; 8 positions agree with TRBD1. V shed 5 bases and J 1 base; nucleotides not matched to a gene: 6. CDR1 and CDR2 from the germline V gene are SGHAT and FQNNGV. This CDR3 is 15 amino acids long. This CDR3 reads CASSGTRGRNYGYTF. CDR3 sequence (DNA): TGTGCCAGCAGCGGGACCAGGGGGCGTAACTATGGCTACACCTTC.

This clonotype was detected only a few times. The DNA of the CDR3 is TGTGCCAGCAGCTTAGGGTCTATCGCGAACACCGGGGAGCTGTTTTTT. The encoded protein is CASSLGSIANTGELFF. The gene calls are TRBV7-9 and TRBJ2-2; D is ambiguous. Germline V gene sequence: CDR1 SEHNR, CDR2 FQNEAQ (reference sequence). The CDR3 loop spans 16 amino acids. The germline V and J ends were trimmed by 1 base and 0 bases, with 9 bases remaining between them.